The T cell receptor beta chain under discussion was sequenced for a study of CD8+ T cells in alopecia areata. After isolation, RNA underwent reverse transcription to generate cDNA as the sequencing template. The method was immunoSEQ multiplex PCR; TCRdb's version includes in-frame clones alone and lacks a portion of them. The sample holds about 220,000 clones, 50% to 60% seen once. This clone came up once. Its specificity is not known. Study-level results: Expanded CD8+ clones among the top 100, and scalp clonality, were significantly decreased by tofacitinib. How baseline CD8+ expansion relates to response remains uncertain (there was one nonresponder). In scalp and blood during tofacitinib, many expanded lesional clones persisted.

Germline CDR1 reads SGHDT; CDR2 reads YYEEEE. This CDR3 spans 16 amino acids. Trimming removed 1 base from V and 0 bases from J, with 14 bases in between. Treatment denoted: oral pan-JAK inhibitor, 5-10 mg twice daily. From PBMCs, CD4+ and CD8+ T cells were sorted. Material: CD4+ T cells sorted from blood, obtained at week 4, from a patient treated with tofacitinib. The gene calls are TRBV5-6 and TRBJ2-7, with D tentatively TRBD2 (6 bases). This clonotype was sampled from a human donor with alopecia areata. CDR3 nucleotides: TGTGCCAGCAGCTTGCCGGGACTCACCAGCTCCTACGAGCAGTACTTC. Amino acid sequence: CASSLPGLTSSYEQYF.